This T cell receptor (beta chain) was obtained from a study of T cell responses to AZD1222 COVID-19 vaccine. Losses at the gene ends were 5 bases for V and 5 bases for J; bases not matched to a gene: 9. Germline CDR1 and CDR2: MNHEY and SMNVEV (reference sequence). The CDR3 is 16 amino acids. Clones were read by immunoSEQ multiplex PCR, and TCRdb kept only the in-frame ones, dropping some. The sample carries just over 150,000 clones, less than 90% recorded once. This chain links TRBV27 with TRBJ2-1, with TRBD1 identical over 10 bases. The clonotype was recovered from an adult who had recovered from COVID-19. The starting material was peripheral blood, obtained after recovery from COVID-19. The CDR3 DNA reads TGTGCCAGCAGTACTTTCGGGACAGGGGTGAACAATGAGCAGTTCTTC. Its protein product is CASSTFGTGVNNEQFF.